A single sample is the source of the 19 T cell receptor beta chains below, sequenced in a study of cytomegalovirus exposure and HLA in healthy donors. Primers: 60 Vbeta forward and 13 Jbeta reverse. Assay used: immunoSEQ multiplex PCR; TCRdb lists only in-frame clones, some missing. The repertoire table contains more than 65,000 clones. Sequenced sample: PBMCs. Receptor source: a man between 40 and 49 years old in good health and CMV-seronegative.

The CDR3 sequence: CSSPGLAGGREQFF. Here the CDR3 DNA reads TGCAGCAGTCCGGGACTAGCGGGGGGGCGGGAGCAGTTCTTC. The chain recombines TRBV29-1 with TRBJ2-1; TRBD2 matches 16 bases. The trim removed 8 bases at V and 10 bases at J, leaving 8 bases unmatched. This CDR3 is 14 amino acids long. Germline V gives CDR1 SQVTM, CDR2 ANQGSEA.

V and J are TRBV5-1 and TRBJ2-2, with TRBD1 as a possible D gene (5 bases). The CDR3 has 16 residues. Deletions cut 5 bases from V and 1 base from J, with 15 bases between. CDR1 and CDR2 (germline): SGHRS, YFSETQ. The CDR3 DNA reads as TGCGCCAGCAGTCCCCCCTTAGGGGAGAACACCGGGGAGCTGTTTTTT. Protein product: CASSPPLGENTGELFF. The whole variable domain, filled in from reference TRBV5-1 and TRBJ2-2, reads KAGVTQTPRYLIKTRGQQVTLSCSPISGHRSVSWYQQTPGQGLQFLFEYFSETQRNKGNFPGRFSGRQFSNSRSEMNVSTLELGDSALYLCASSPPLGENTGELFFGEGSRLTVL.

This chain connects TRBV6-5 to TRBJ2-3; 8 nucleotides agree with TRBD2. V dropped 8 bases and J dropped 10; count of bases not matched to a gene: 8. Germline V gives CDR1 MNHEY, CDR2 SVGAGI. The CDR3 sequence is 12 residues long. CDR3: CASGMAGGPQYF. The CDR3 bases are TGTGCCAGCGGTATGGCGGGGGGACCGCAGTATTTT.

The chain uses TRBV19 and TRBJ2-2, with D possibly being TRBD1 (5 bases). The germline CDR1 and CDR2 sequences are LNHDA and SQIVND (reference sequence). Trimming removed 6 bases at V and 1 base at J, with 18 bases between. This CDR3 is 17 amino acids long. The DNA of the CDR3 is TGTGCCAGTAGGTCCCACAGGCGATCCGTGAACACCGGGGAGCTGTTTTTT. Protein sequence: CASRSHRRSVNTGELFF.

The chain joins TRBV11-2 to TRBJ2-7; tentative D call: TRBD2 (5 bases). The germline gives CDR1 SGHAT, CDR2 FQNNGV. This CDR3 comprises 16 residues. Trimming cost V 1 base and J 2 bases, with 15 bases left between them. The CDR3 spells CASSLAHTGSAYEQYF. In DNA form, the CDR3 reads TGTGCCAGCAGCTTAGCGCACACGGGAAGCGCCTACGAGCAGTACTTC.

CDR3 protein: CASTSRGDSNTGELFF. The CDR3 DNA sequence: TGTGCCAGCACCTCACGGGGGGATTCGAACACCGGGGAGCTGTTTTTT. The chain combines TRBV7-9 with TRBJ2-2; 7 positions match TRBD2. This CDR3 has 16 residues. Germline V lookup: CDR1 SEHNR, CDR2 FQNEAQ (reference sequence). J gave up 0 bases and V 7 bases, and 8 bases lay outside the gene matches.

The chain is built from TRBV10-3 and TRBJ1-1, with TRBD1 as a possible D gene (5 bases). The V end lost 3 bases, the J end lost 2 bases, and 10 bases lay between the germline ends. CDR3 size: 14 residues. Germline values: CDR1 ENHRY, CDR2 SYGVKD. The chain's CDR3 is CAISEDSENTEAFF. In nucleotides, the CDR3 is TGTGCCATCAGTGAAGACAGTGAAAACACTGAAGCTTTCTTT.

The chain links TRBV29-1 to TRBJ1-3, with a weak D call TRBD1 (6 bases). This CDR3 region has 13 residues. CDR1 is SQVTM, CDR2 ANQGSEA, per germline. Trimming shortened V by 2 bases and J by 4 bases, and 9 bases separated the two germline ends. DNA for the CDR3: TGCAGCGTTGAACAGGGACAAGGAAACACCATATATTTT. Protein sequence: CSVEQGQGNTIYF.

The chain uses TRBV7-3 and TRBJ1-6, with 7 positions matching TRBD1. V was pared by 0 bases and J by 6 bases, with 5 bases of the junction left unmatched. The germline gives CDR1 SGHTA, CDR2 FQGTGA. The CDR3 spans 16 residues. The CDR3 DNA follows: TGTGCCAGCAGCTTAACAGCGGCAGGGGGTAATTCACCCCTCCACTTT. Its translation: CASSLTAAGGNSPLHF.

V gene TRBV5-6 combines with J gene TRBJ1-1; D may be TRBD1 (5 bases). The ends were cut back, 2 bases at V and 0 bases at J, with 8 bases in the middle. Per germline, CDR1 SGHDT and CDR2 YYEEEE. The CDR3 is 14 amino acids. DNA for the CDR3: TGTGCCAGCAGCTTTTTGGACATGAACACTGAAGCTTTCTTT. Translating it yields CASSFLDMNTEAFF.

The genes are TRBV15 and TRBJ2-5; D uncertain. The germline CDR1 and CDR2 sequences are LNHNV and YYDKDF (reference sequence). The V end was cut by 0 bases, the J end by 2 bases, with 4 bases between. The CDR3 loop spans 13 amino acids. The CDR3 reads CATSREAQETQYF. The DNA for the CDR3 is TGTGCCACCAGCAGAGAGGCACAAGAGACCCAGTACTTC.

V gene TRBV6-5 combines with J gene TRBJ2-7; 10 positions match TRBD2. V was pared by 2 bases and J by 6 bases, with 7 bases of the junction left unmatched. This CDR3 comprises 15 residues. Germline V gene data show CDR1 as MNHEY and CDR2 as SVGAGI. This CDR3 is CASSYLLAGASEQYF. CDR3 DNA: TGTGCCAGCAGTTACCTCCTAGCGGGGGCGAGCGAGCAGTACTTC.

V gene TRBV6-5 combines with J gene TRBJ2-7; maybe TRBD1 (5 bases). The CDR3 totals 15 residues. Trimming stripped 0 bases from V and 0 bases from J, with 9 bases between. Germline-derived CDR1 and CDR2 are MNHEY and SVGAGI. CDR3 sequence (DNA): TGTGCCAGCAGTTACTCGGGGCAGAGCTCCTACGAGCAGTACTTC. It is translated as CASSYSGQSSYEQYF.

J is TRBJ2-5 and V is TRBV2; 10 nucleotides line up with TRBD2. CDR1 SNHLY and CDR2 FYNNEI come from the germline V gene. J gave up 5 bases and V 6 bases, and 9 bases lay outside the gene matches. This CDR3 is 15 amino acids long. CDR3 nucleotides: TGTGCCAGCAGCCCCCTAGCGGGGGACGGTGAGACCCAGTACTTC. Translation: CASSPLAGDGETQYF.

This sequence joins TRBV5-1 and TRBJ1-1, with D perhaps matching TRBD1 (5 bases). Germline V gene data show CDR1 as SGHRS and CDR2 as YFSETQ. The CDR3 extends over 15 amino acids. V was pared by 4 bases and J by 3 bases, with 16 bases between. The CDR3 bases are TGCGCCAGCAGCCCCCGGGGGGTGGGGGACACTGAAGCTTTCTTT. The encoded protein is CASSPRGVGDTEAFF.

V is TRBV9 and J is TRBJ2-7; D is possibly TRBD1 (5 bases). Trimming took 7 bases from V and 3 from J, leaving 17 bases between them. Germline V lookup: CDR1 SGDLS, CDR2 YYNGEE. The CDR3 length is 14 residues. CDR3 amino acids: CASGPNSQGYEQYF. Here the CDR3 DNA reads TGTGCCAGCGGCCCCAACTCCCAGGGCTACGAGCAGTACTTC. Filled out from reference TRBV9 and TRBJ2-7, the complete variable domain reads DSGVTQTPKHLITATGQRVTLRCSPRSGDLSVYWYQQSLDQGLQFLIQYYNGEERAKGNILERFSAQQFPDLHSELNLSSLELGDSALYFCASGPNSQGYEQYFGPGTRLTVT.

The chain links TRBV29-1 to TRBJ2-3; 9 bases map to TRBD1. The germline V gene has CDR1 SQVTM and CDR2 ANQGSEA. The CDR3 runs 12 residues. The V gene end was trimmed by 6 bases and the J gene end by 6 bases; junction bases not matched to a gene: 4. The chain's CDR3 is CSVHRGLDTQYF. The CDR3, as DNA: TGCAGCGTCCACAGGGGGCTGGATACGCAGTATTTT.

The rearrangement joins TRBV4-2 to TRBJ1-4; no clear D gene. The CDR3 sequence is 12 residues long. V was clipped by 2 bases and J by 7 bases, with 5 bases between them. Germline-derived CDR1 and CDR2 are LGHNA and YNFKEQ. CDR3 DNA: TGTGCCAGCAGCCAACTCGGTGAAAAACTGTTTTTT. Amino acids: CASSQLGEKLFF.

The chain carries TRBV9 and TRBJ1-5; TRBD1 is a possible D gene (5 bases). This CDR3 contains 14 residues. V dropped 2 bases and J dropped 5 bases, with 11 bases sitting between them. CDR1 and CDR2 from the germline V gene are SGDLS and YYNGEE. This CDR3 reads CASSVGGGDQPQHF. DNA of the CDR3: TGTGCCAGCAGCGTTGGCGGGGGGGATCAGCCCCAGCATTTT.